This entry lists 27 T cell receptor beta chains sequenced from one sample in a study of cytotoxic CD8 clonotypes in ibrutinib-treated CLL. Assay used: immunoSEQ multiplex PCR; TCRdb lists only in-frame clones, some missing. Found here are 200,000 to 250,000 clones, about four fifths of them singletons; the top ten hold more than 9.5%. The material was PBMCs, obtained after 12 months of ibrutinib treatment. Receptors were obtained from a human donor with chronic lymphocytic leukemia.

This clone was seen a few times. This CDR3 reads CASTSLAEQYF. CDR3 DNA sequence: TGTGCCAGCACTTCCCTCGCCGAGCAGTACTTC. This chain links TRBV7-9 with TRBJ2-7; D is undetermined. V was trimmed by 7 bases and J by 6 bases, leaving 10 bases between them. Germline V gene lookup returns CDR1 SEHNR and CDR2 FQNEAQ (reference sequence). The CDR3 has 11 amino acids.

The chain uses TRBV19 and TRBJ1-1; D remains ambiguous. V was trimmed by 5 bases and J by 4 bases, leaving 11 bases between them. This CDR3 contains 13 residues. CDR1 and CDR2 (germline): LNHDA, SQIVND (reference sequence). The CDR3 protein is CASSYGLPTEAFF. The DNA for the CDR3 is TGTGCCAGTAGTTACGGACTCCCCACTGAAGCTTTCTTT. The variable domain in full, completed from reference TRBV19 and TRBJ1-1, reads DGGITQSPKYLFRKEGQNVTLSCEQNLNHDAMYWYRQDPGQGLRLIYYSQIVNDFQKGDIAEGYSVSREKKESFPLTVTSAQKNPTAFYLCASSYGLPTEAFFGQGTRLTVV.

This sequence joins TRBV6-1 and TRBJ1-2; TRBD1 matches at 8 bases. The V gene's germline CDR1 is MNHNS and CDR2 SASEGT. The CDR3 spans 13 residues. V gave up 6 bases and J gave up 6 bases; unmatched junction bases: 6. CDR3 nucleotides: TGTGCCAGCAGGCTTCAGGGGGCGGATGGCTACACCTTC. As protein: CASRLQGADGYTF.

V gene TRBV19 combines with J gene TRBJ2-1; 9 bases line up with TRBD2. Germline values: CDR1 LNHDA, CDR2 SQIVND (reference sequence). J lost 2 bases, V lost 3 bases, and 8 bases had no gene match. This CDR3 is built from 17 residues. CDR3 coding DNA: TGTGCCAGTAGTATGGTTCTGTCTAGCGGGGCCTACAATGAGCAGTTCTTC. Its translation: CASSMVLSSGAYNEQFF.

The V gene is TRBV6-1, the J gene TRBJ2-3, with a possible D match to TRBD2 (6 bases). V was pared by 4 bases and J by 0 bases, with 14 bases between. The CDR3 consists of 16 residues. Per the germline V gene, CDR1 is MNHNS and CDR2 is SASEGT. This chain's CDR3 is CASSALLASSTDTQYF. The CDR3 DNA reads TGTGCCAGCAGTGCACTTCTAGCGAGCAGCACAGATACGCAGTATTTT.

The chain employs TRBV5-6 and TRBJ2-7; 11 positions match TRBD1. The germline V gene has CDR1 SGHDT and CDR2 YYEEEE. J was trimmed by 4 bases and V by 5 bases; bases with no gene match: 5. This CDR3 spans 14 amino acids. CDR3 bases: TGTGCCAGCAGACTAGGACAGGGGGCTTACGAGCAGTACTTC. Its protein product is CASRLGQGAYEQYF.

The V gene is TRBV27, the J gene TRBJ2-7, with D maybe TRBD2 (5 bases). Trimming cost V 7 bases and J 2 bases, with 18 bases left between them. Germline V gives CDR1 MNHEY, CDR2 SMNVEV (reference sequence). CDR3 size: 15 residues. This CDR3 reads CASKLIDRETYEQYF. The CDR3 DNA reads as TGTGCCAGCAAACTAATTGACCGGGAAACCTACGAGCAGTACTTC.

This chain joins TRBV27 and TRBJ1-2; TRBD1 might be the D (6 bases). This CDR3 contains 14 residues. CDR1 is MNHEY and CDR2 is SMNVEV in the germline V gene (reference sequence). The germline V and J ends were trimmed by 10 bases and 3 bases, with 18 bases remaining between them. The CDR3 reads CATKSLGADYGYTF. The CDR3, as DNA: TGTGCCACAAAATCCCTGGGGGCGGACTATGGCTACACCTTC.

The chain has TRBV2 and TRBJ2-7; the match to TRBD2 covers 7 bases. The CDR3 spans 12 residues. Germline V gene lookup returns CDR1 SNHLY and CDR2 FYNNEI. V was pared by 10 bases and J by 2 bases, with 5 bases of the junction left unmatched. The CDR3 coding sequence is TGTGCCACCATCCGGGAGGCCTACGAGCAGTACTTC. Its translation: CATIREAYEQYF.

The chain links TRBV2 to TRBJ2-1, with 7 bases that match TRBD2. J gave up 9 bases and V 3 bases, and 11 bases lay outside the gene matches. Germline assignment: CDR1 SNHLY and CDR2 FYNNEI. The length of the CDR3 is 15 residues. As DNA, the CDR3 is TGTGCCAGCAGTGATATCGCGGGAGTGTTTGGTGAGCAGTTCTTC. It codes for CASSDIAGVFGEQFF.

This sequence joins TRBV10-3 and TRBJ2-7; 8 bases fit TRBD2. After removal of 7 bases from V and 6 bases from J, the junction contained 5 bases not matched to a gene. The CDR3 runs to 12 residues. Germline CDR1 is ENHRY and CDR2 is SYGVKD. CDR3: CAITREDGEQYF. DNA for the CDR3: TGTGCCATCACGCGGGAGGATGGCGAGCAGTACTTC.

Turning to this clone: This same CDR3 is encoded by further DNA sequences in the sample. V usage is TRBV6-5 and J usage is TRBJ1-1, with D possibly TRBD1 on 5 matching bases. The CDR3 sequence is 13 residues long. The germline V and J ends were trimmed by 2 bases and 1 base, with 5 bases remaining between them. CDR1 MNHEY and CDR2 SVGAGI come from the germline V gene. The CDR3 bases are TGTGCCAGCAGTTACGGGGGGAACACTGAAGCTTTCTTT. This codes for CASSYGGNTEAFF.

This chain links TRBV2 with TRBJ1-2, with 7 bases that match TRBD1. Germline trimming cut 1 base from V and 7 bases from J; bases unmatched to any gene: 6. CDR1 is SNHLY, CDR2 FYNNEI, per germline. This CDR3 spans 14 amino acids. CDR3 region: CASSEDEGAGGYTF. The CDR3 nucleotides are TGTGCCAGCAGTGAAGATGAGGGGGCAGGTGGCTACACCTTC.

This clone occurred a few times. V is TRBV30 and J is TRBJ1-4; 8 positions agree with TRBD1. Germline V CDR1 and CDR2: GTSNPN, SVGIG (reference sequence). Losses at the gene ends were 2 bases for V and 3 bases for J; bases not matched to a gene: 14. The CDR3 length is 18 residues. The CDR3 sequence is CAWSSGQGKRGSNEKLFF. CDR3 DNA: TGTGCCTGGAGTTCAGGACAGGGTAAACGGGGGTCTAATGAAAAACTGTTTTTT.

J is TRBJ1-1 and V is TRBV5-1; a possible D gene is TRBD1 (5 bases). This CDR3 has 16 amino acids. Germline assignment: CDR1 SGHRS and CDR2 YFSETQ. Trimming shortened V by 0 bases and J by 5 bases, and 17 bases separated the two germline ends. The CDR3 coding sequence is TGCGCCAGCAGCTTGGATGACTTTGGGGGTTGGACTGAAGCTTTCTTT. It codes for CASSLDDFGGWTEAFF. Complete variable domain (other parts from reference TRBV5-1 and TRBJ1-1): KAGVTQTPRYLIKTRGQQVTLSCSPISGHRSVSWYQQTPGQGLQFLFEYFSETQRNKGNFPGRFSGRQFSNSRSEMNVSTLELGDSALYLCASSLDDFGGWTEAFFGQGTRLTVV.

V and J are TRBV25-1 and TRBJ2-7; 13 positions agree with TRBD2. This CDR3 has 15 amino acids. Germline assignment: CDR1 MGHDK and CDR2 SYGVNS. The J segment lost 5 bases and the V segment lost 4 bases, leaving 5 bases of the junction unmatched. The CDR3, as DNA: TGTGCCAGCAGTGGGCGACTAGCGGGAGGCGACGAGCAGTACTTC. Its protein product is CASSGRLAGGDEQYF.

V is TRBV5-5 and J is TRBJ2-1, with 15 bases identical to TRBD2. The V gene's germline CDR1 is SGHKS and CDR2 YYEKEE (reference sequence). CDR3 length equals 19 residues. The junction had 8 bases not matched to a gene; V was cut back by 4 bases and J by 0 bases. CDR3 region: CASSPMGLAGGHSYNEQFF. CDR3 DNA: TGTGCCAGCAGCCCGATGGGACTAGCGGGGGGTCACTCCTACAATGAGCAGTTCTTC.

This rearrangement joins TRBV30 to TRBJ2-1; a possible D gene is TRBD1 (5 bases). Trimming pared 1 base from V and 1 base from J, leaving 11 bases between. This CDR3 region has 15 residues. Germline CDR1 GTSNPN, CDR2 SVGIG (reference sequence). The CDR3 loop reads CAWSGRGLSYNEQFF. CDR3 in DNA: TGTGCCTGGAGTGGTAGGGGCCTTTCCTACAATGAGCAGTTCTTC. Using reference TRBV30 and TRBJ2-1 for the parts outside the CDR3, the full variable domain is SQTIHQWPATLVQPVGSPLSLECTVEGTSNPNLYWYRQAAGRGLQLLFYSVGIGQISSEVPQNLSASRPQDRQFILSSKKLLLSDSGFYLCAWSGRGLSYNEQFFGPGTRLTVL.

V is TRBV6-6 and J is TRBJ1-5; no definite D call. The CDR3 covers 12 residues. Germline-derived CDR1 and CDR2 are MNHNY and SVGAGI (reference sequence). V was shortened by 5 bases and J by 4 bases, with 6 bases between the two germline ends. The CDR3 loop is CASSPGNQPQHF. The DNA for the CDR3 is TGTGCCAGCAGTCCCGGGAATCAGCCCCAGCATTTT.

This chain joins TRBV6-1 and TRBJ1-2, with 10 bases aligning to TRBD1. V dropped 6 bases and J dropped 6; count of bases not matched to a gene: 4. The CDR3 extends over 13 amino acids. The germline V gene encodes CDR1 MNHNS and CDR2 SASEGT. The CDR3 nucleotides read TGTGCCAGCAGCGACAGGGGGCCAGATGGCTACACCTTC. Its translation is CASSDRGPDGYTF.

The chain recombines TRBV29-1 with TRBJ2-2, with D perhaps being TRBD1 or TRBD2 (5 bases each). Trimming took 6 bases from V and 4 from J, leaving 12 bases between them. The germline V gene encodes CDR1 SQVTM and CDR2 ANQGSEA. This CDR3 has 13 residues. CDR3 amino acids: CSVAGTGTGELFF. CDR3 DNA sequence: TGCAGCGTCGCCGGGACGGGCACCGGGGAGCTGTTTTTT.

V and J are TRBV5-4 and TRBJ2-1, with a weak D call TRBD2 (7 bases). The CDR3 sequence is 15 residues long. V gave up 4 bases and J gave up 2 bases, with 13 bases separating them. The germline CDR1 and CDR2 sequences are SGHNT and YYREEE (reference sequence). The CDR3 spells CASSTWGGAYNEQFF. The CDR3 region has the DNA TGTGCCAGCAGCACCTGGGGGGGCGCCTACAATGAGCAGTTCTTC.

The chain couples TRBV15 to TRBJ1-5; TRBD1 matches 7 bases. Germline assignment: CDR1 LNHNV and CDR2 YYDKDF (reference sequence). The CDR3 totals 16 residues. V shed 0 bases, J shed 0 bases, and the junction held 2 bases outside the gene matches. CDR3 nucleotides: TGTGCCACCAGCAGAGAAGGGGGCTATAGCAATCAGCCCCAGCATTTT. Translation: CATSREGGYSNQPQHF.

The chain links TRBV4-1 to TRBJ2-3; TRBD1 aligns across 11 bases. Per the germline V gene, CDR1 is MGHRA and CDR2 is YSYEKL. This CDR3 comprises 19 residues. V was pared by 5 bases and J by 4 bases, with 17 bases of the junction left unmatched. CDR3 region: CASSSHNPPRTGGADTQYF. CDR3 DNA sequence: TGCGCCAGCAGCTCCCACAACCCCCCTAGGACAGGGGGCGCAGATACGCAGTATTTT.

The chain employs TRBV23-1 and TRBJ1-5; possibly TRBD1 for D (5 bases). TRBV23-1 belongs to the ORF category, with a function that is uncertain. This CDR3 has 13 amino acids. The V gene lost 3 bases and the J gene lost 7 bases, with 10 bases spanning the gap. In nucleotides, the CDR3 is TGCGCCAGCAGTCATCGGGGCGGACAGCCCCAGCATTTT. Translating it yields CASSHRGGQPQHF.

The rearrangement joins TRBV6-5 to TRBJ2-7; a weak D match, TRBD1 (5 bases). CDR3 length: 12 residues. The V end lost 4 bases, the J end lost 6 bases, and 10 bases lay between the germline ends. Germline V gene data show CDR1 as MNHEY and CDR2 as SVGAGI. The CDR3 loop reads CASSSQGTEQYF. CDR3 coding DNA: TGTGCCAGCAGTTCCCAGGGAACCGAGCAGTACTTC.

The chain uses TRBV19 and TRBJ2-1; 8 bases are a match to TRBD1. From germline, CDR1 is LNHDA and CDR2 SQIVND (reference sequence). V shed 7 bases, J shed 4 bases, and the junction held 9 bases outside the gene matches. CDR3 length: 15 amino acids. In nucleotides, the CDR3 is TGTGCCAGTAAAGGACAGGGTTTGCTATACAATGAGCAGTTCTTC. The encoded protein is CASKGQGLLYNEQFF.